This TCR beta chain was captured by sequencing in a study of cytomegalovirus exposure and HLA in healthy donors. Overall study: It was reported in a later analysis that the 100 to 150 validation repertoires used the same platform as the approximately 670 first-cohort repertoires. Notes on the study in general: Specificity of a few CMV-associated chains for CMV antigens was verified in vitro.

A remark on this clone: Its antigen is unidentified.

Data came from immunoSEQ multiplex PCR; TCRdb stores just in-frame clones and leaves some out. The repertoire includes 100,000 to 150,000 clones, around nine tenths of them detected once, and about 3% sits in the top ten. V shed 6 bases and J 7 bases; nucleotides not matched to a gene: 15. The germline V gene has CDR1 MNHEY and CDR2 SVGAGI. This CDR3 comprises 15 residues. Separation from the roughly 670-subject first cohort characterized the roughly 120-subject validation cohort, to which the donors belonged. The chain has TRBV6-5 and TRBJ2-7; 7 bases line up with TRBD1. Source material: PBMCs. The receptor was derived from a man between 25 and 39 years old in good health and CMV-seronegative. CDR3 sequence reads: CASRSYGTAPREQYF. CDR3 nucleotide sequence: TGTGCCAGCAGGTCTTACGGGACAGCTCCCCGGGAGCAGTACTTC.